This TCR beta chain was captured in a study of shared clonotypes between healthy human individuals (dated by TCRdb to about 2020). In the study overall: The cohort included a few men and two women between 18 and 49 years of age. To increase sequencing depth and limit assay-specific biases, different laboratories used diverse techniques to prepare libraries and sequence TCR repertoires. For each donor, CD4 naive and CD4 memory were each given three plates, CD8 naive was given two plates, and CD8 memory was given one plate. Leukapheresis yielded between about 0.85 and 10 billion PBMCs per donor. The study deeply sequenced blood TCR repertoires of five healthy adults to estimate repertoire size and the extent of clonotype sharing between individuals.

V lost 0 bases and J lost 4 bases, and the count of bases not matched to a germline gene is 6. The germline V gene yields KGHSH for CDR1 and LQKENI for CDR2. The CDR3 runs 16 residues from the cysteine to the phenylalanine. Just CDR3 DNA is preserved here, 48 bases in frame from base 1. The donors were healthy, HIV-negative adults who had no recently reported acute infections or vaccinations. All donors were Caucasian adults living in Nashville, Tennessee, USA. CD4+ T cells were enriched by magnetic negative selection, after which naive cells were positively selected on CD45RA and the negative fraction was taken as the memory subset. Blood was obtained by leukapheresis, after which PBMCs were separated by Ficoll-Histopaque density gradient centrifugation and cryopreserved in liquid nitrogen vapor phase. Analytical flow cytometry was used to check the purity and quantity of every magnetically sorted T cell population. From each sorted fraction, genomic DNA was isolated and quantified by UV absorbance on a Nanodrop 2000c.

What the study reported, not specific to this receptor: Compared with non-shared clonotypes, the clonotypes found in all four sorted-subset donors had higher generation probabilities. Estimated clonotype richness was generally larger for naive than for memory subsets. When a few donors were compared, the shared fraction of clonotypes was about 5.4% for naive CD4, 3% to 4% for naive CD8, 2% to 2.5% for memory CD4, and approximately 0.4% for memory CD8. Because the study included only a small number of donors, the genetic and exposure-history diversity represented was limited. Only blood was sampled, and tissue TCR repertoires likely differ from those in blood. Pairwise subsampling indicated that sequencing depth was expected to affect the degree of clonotype sharing among donors. Rarefaction of sorted-subset datasets indicated incomplete sequencing despite the large sequencing depth.

About this clone itself: Its specific antigen is unknown. Base quality data are lacking; no much larger clone is found one base away.

TCR CDR3 regions were amplified from genomic DNA by multiplex PCR using the deep immunoSEQ assay. Extracted genomic DNA from each cell subset was distributed evenly across all wells of several immunoSEQ 96-well plates, and each plate was treated as a replicate. Each replicate PCR for sorted subsets received about 210 ng genomic DNA, equal to about 30,000 T cell genomes. Purified libraries were measured with a Qubit 3.0 fluorometer, size-checked on a Bioanalyzer 2100, and measured again with the KAPA Library Quantification kit. Every immunoSEQ 96-well plate was sequenced on a dedicated single-read 150-cycle Illumina NextSeq 550 flow cell. Per the authors' processing: Because only junctional sequences without quality scores were contained in the immunoSEQ output, filtering matching that applied to full-length reads could not be performed. Sequences were annotated with PyIR, a Python wrapper for IgBLAST v1.9, and V/J genes and CDR3 were assigned using IMGT germline references. Reads with weak V/J assignments (E-value above 1e-6), missing CDR3, stop codons, out-of-frame junctions, or ambiguous translated residues were removed. V3J clonotypes were defined by identical inferred V gene, J gene, and CDR3 amino acid sequence. Percentage overlap between repertoires was computed as shared unique clonotypes divided by the size of the smaller repertoire. Richness of each repertoire was evaluated using RTK rarefaction, the Chao1 estimator, and Recon v2.1 estimates of unobserved clonotypes. Generation probabilities were computed with OLGA for all TCRbeta clonotypes obtained by the gDNA method from a handful of donors. Not all clones reach the TCRdb copy of this immuneACCESS table, which keeps in-frame sequences only. Checked studies attribute under half of the gap to unresolved V genes and leave the rest unexplained. D and trimming come from the DNA, and the V and J calls and clone size come from that table. Present in this sample are more than 2 million clones, nearly 97% of which were seen just once. Clones ranked in the top ten supply more than 0.1% of the sample.

The receptor was derived from a young man in good health. Sequenced: naive CD4+ T cells sorted from blood. The sample's cell subset or site label, in plain terms: CD45RA+ positively selected. The rearrangement combines TRBV18 with TRBJ2-7, with 10 bases matching TRBD1. The nucleotides are TGTGCCAGCTCACCACCGGGGGGACAGGGGCTGTACGAGCAGTACTTC. This is translated as CASSPPGGQGLYEQYF.